This entry lists 28 T cell receptor beta chains sequenced from one sample in a study of cytomegalovirus exposure and HLA in healthy donors. The PCR employed 60 Vbeta primers together with 13 Jbeta primers. Repertoires were generated with immunoSEQ multiplex PCR, while TCRdb's copy carries only in-frame clones and drops some. The sample lists 90,000 to 130,000 clones; 82% were seen once. Sequenced input: PBMCs. The receptors were gathered from a man aged 25 to 45 in good health and CMV-seropositive.

The chain employs TRBV5-1 and TRBJ2-5; weak D call: TRBD2 (5 bases). The CDR3 contains 13 residues. V was pared by 0 bases and J by 4 bases, with 7 bases between. In germline, CDR1 is SGHRS, CDR2 YFSETQ. The CDR3 region has the DNA TGCGCCAGCAGCTTGGGCAGCGGAGAGACCCAGTACTTC. As protein: CASSLGSGETQYF.

This CDR3 reads CASSPQGGTQYF. The CDR3 DNA reads TGTGCCAGTAGTCCCCAGGGAGGAACCCAGTACTTC. The rearrangement joins TRBV19 to TRBJ2-5, with a possible D match to TRBD2 (6 bases). This CDR3 is 12 amino acids long. The V end was cut by 5 bases, the J end by 8 bases, with 12 bases between. The germline V gene has CDR1 LNHDA and CDR2 SQIVND (reference sequence).

This chain joins TRBV5-8 and TRBJ2-2, with 7 bases identical to TRBD2. There are 16 residues in the CDR3. The germline CDR1 and CDR2 sequences are SGHTS and YDEGEE. The V and J ends lost 2 bases and 1 base, in that order; junction bases with no gene match: 5. CDR3 nucleotide sequence: TGTGCCAGCAGCTTTTGGGGCGGGAGGAACACCGGGGAGCTGTTTTTT. Translation gives CASSFWGGRNTGELFF. The full variable domain, completed using reference TRBV5-8 and TRBJ2-2, is EAGVTQSPTHLIKTRGQQATLRCSPISGHTSVYWYQQALGLGLQFLLWYDEGEERNRGNFPPRFSGRQFPNYSSELNVNALELEDSALYLCASSFWGGRNTGELFFGEGSRLTVL.

The V gene is TRBV5-8, the J gene TRBJ2-6; possible D gene TRBD1, 5 bases. This CDR3 has 16 amino acids. CDR1 SGHTS and CDR2 YDEGEE come from the germline V gene. The ends were cut back, 0 bases at V and 1 base at J, with 8 bases in the middle. The CDR3 reads CASSLGQGSGANVLTF. CDR3 nucleotide sequence: TGTGCCAGCAGCTTGGGGCAGGGATCTGGGGCCAACGTCCTGACTTTC.

The genes are TRBV9 and TRBJ1-6; D remains unclear. V gave up 2 bases and J gave up 7 bases, with 10 bases separating them. Per the germline V gene, CDR1 is SGDLS and CDR2 is YYNGEE. CDR3 length: 14 residues. CDR3 sequence: CASSVAGRNSPLHF. CDR3 bases: TGTGCCAGCAGCGTGGCAGGCCGGAATTCACCCCTCCACTTT.

The V call is TRBV7-6, the J call TRBJ1-6; D gene unclear. Trimming stripped 3 bases from V and 9 bases from J, with 12 bases between. Germline CDR1 reads SGHVS; CDR2 reads FNYEAQ. There are 14 residues in the CDR3. CDR3 nucleotide sequence: TGTGCCAGCAGCTTGGGCCAGGCCGCTTCACCCCTCCACTTT. Protein product: CASSLGQAASPLHF. The whole variable domain, filled in from reference TRBV7-6 and TRBJ1-6, reads GAGVSQSPRYKVTKRGQDVALRCDPISGHVSLYWYRQALGQGPEFLTYFNYEAQQDKSGLPNDRFSAERPEGSISTLTIQRTEQRDSAMYRCASSLGQAASPLHFGNGTRLTVT.

The chain couples TRBV11-1 to TRBJ2-5; tentatively, D is TRBD1 (5 bases). The germline V gene encodes CDR1 SGHAT and CDR2 FQDESV (reference sequence). Trimming took 3 bases from V and 0 from J, leaving 11 bases between them. The CDR3 loop spans 15 amino acids. For the CDR3, the DNA is TGTGCCAGCAGCTTTCGACAGAGGTACCAAGAGACCCAGTACTTC. Translating gives CASSFRQRYQETQYF.

This clone was observed a few times. The genes are TRBV2 and TRBJ2-7, with 12 bases that match TRBD2. With V trimmed by 6 bases and J by 5 bases, 5 bases remained unmatched. CDR3 length: 14 residues. Per the germline V gene, CDR1 is SNHLY and CDR2 is FYNNEI. CDR3 amino acids: CASSLGLAGHEQYF. CDR3 in DNA: TGTGCCAGCAGCCTGGGACTAGCGGGCCACGAGCAGTACTTC.

This clone has only a few counts. The chain links TRBV7-8 to TRBJ2-7; possible D gene TRBD1, 5 bases. Germline values: CDR1 SGHVS, CDR2 FQNEAQ. V lost 0 bases, J lost 6 bases, and 6 bases lay in between. This CDR3 contains 12 residues. The CDR3 DNA reads as TGTGCCAGCAGCTTAGCCCAGGGCGAGCAGTACGTC. Its protein product is CASSLAQGEQYV.

CDR3 region: CASSPTGTYNEQFF. The CDR3 nucleotides are TGTGCCAGCAGTCCGACAGGAACGTACAATGAGCAGTTCTTC. This chain connects TRBV6-5 to TRBJ2-1, with D tentatively TRBD1 (6 bases). V was clipped by 5 bases and J by 4 bases, with 12 bases between them. Germline lookup yields CDR1 MNHEY and CDR2 SVGAGI. The CDR3 length is 14 residues.

The chain uses TRBV29-1 and TRBJ2-7, with D maybe TRBD1 (6 bases). Germline loops: CDR1 SQVTM, CDR2 ANQGSEA. The CDR3 is made up of 13 amino acids. V dropped 7 bases and J dropped 3 bases, with 16 bases sitting between them. This CDR3 is CSADTGLGYEQYF. The CDR3, as DNA: TGCAGCGCGGATACAGGGTTGGGCTACGAGCAGTACTTC.

This chain connects TRBV7-3 to TRBJ2-7; D is uncertain. Between the trimmed V and J ends, which lost 5 bases and 3 bases, there was a span of 14 bases. The CDR3 contains 14 residues. The germline gives CDR1 SGHTA, CDR2 FQGTGA. CDR3 sequence: CASSTSLVIYEQYF. The CDR3 DNA is TGTGCCAGCAGCACGTCCTTAGTTATCTACGAGCAGTACTTC.

In its sample, this clone was seen once. V is TRBV28 and J is TRBJ1-6, with a possible D match to TRBD1 (6 bases). Per germline, CDR1 MDHEN and CDR2 SYDVKM. Trimming took off 2 bases at V and 14 bases at J, with 10 bases between the two ends. The CDR3 runs 12 residues. CDR3 coding DNA: TGTGCCAGCAGTTTAGTGGGGGCGGCCCTCCACTTT. Encoded protein: CASSLVGAALHF.

The genes are TRBV6-5 and TRBJ2-7; 9 bases map to TRBD1. This CDR3 spans 14 amino acids. Germline V gives CDR1 MNHEY, CDR2 SVGAGI. V lost 6 bases to trimming and J lost 4 bases; unmatched junction nucleotides: 7. CDR3 in DNA: TGTGCCAGCAGGCCGACAGGGGGTGTGTACGAGCAGTACGTC. Its translation: CASRPTGGVYEQYV.

The chain uses TRBV30 and TRBJ2-7, with 9 bases identical to TRBD1. The CDR3 runs 14 residues. Germline V gene lookup returns CDR1 GTSNPN and CDR2 SVGIG (reference sequence). The V and J ends lost 6 bases and 9 bases, in that order; junction bases with no gene match: 15. The CDR3 here is CACSPGQGGTAQYF. Here the CDR3 DNA reads TGTGCCTGCTCTCCGGGACAGGGTGGTACGGCGCAGTACTTC.

The CDR3 loop reads CASSLPPGQRTDTQYF. Written as DNA, the CDR3 is TGTGCCAGCAGCTTGCCACCGGGACAGCGCACAGATACGCAGTATTTT. This chain links TRBV5-4 with TRBJ2-3; 7 bases are a match to TRBD1. The CDR3 consists of 16 residues. V was pared by 1 base and J by 1 base, with 6 bases of the junction left unmatched. Germline V gives CDR1 SGHNT, CDR2 YYREEE (reference sequence).

The chain employs TRBV6-1 and TRBJ2-1; D may be TRBD2 (5 bases). CDR1 is MNHNS and CDR2 is SASEGT in the germline V gene. The V and J ends lost 7 bases and 0 bases respectively, with 13 bases between them. CDR3 length equals 15 residues. CDR3 bases: TGTGCCAGCACCGAGAGGGCCAGCTCCTACAATGAGCAGTTCTTC. Translation gives CASTERASSYNEQFF.

The chain carries TRBV28 and TRBJ2-7, with D perhaps matching TRBD1 (5 bases). The length of the CDR3 is 12 residues. The V and J ends lost 3 bases and 4 bases respectively, with 7 bases between them. The germline gives CDR1 MDHEN, CDR2 SYDVKM. This CDR3 is CASSFHRYEQYF. The CDR3 nucleotides read TGTGCCAGCAGTTTCCACAGGTACGAGCAGTACTTC.

J is TRBJ1-5 and V is TRBV6-1, with unresolved D. This CDR3 comprises 16 residues. CDR1 and CDR2 (germline): MNHNS, SASEGT. Trimming left V 0 bases short and J 1 base short, with 10 bases between. CDR3 nucleotides: TGTGCCAGCAGTGAAGCGGAGACCCGGAGCAATCAGCCCCAGCATTTT. Residues: CASSEAETRSNQPQHF.

The chain employs TRBV6-4 and TRBJ1-5, with TRBD1 identical over 7 bases. Germline V gene sequence: CDR1 MRHNA, CDR2 SNTAGT. The CDR3 runs to 17 residues. V gave up 3 bases and J gave up 0 bases; unmatched junction bases: 8. CDR3 protein: CASSEGKTGVSNQPQHF. The CDR3 coding sequence is TGTGCCAGCAGTGAGGGGAAAACAGGGGTTAGCAATCAGCCCCAGCATTTT.

The gene calls are TRBV5-1 and TRBJ2-2, with 9 bases aligning to TRBD2. The V segment lost 0 bases and the J segment 7 bases; nucleotides outside the gene matches: 10. Germline V gene sequence: CDR1 SGHRS, CDR2 YFSETQ. This CDR3 has 17 amino acids. Here the CDR3 reads CASSLGCCGGAGGELFF. DNA for the CDR3: TGCGCCAGCAGCTTGGGATGTTGCGGGGGGGCTGGCGGGGAGCTGTTTTTT.

The rearrangement joins TRBV19 to TRBJ2-1, with 10 bases lining up with TRBD1. The V gene end was trimmed by 9 bases and the J gene end by 7 bases; junction bases not matched to a gene: 15. The CDR3 loop spans 16 amino acids. The germline V gene has CDR1 LNHDA and CDR2 SQIVND (reference sequence). The DNA for the CDR3 is TGTGCCAGCCAAGACGAAACCGGGACAGGGGTGAATGAGCAGTTCTTC. It is translated as CASQDETGTGVNEQFF.

J is TRBJ2-2 and V is TRBV4-2, with 12 nucleotides matching TRBD2. CDR3 length: 18 residues. Germline CDR1 LGHNA, CDR2 YNFKEQ. The V segment lost 2 bases and the J segment 6 bases; nucleotides outside the gene matches: 10. The CDR3 protein is CASSQPTSGSGFAGELFF. The CDR3 DNA reads as TGTGCCAGCAGCCAACCGACTAGCGGGAGCGGTTTCGCCGGGGAGCTGTTTTTT.

The CDR3 DNA reads as TGCGCCAGCAGTGAAGCGGGTGCAGTTGAAAAACTGTTTTTT. Protein sequence: CASSEAGAVEKLFF. The J gene is TRBJ1-4, the V gene TRBV10-1; D is ambiguous. The CDR3 contains 14 residues. Germline-derived CDR1 and CDR2 are WNHNN and SYGVQD (reference sequence). The ends were cut back, 3 bases at V and 7 bases at J, with 12 bases in the middle.

This clone was counted only a few times. The rearrangement uses TRBV9 and TRBJ2-3, with D hard to call. V lost 0 bases and J 4 bases, leaving 6 bases between the germline ends. Germline loops: CDR1 SGDLS, CDR2 YYNGEE. The CDR3 runs 13 residues. CDR3 protein: CASSVGSPDTQYF. The CDR3, as DNA: TGTGCCAGCAGCGTAGGCAGTCCAGATACGCAGTATTTT.

The chain combines TRBV29-1 with TRBJ2-1, with D perhaps TRBD1 (7 bases). Germline values: CDR1 SQVTM, CDR2 ANQGSEA. Trimming took off 6 bases at V and 1 base at J, with 13 bases between the two ends. The CDR3 runs to 14 residues. This CDR3 reads CSVDRRGSYNEQFF. Here the CDR3 DNA reads TGCAGCGTGGACAGGCGGGGTTCCTACAATGAGCAGTTCTTC.

This rearrangement joins TRBV6-1 to TRBJ1-1, with D hard to call. The CDR3 extends over 14 amino acids. Trimming cost V 1 base and J 0 bases, with 6 bases left between them. Germline V lookup: CDR1 MNHNS, CDR2 SASEGT. CDR3 nucleotides: TGTGCCAGCAGTGAAGTATTAGTGAACACTGAAGCTTTCTTT. It is translated as CASSEVLVNTEAFF.

The sample holds one count of this clone. The CDR3 nucleotides are TGCGCCAGCAGCCAAGCCCGTGGGGGACTAGCGGGGCCCTACGAGCAGTACTTC. It specifies CASSQARGGLAGPYEQYF. The chain combines TRBV4-1 with TRBJ2-7; 13 bases align to TRBD2. The CDR3 consists of 18 residues. Germline V lookup: CDR1 MGHRA, CDR2 YSYEKL. V lost 1 base, J lost 2 bases, and 8 bases stayed unmatched.